The 22 T cell receptor beta chains below were found in one sample sequenced in a study of PD-1 blockade in classical Hodgkin lymphoma. The table came from immunoSEQ multiplex PCR; TCRdb's copy has only in-frame clones and leaves some out. The data hold 10,000 to 15,000 clones, with 80% to 95% observed a single time. There was relapse after autologous stem cell transplantation in every patient, and there was variation in brentuximab vedotin exposure. The source was peripheral blood mononuclear cells (PBMCs), collected at baseline. The receptors derive from a human donor with classical Hodgkin lymphoma.

V gene TRBV5-1 combines with J gene TRBJ2-2; possible D gene TRBD2, 6 bases. Germline CDR1 reads SGHRS; CDR2 reads YFSETQ. The CDR3 runs 14 residues. With 3 bases removed from V and 7 bases from J, the gap between germline ends came to 13 bases. The CDR3 loop reads CASSSEGRIGELFF. The CDR3 DNA is TGCGCCAGCAGCTCGGAGGGTCGGATCGGGGAGCTGTTTTTT.

The chain has TRBV27 and TRBJ1-5; D not certain. CDR1 is MNHEY and CDR2 is SMNVEV in the germline V gene (reference sequence). The germline V and J ends were trimmed by 2 bases and 2 bases, with 7 bases remaining between them. The CDR3 contains 14 residues. In DNA form, the CDR3 reads TGTGCCAGCAGTTTAGAGTCGGGCAATCAGCCCCAGCATTTT. It codes for CASSLESGNQPQHF.

The chain carries TRBV30 and TRBJ1-1, with D uncertain. V was trimmed by 4 bases and J by 8 bases, leaving 8 bases between them. There are 10 residues in the CDR3. The V gene's germline CDR1 is GTSNPN and CDR2 SVGIG (reference sequence). This chain's CDR3 is CAWNGREAFF. The CDR3 nucleotides are TGTGCCTGGAACGGAAGAGAAGCTTTCTTT.

The chain has TRBV5-1 and TRBJ1-4, with 9 positions matching TRBD1. J gave up 7 bases and V 3 bases, and 7 bases lay outside the gene matches. Germline V gene data show CDR1 as SGHRS and CDR2 as YFSETQ. This CDR3 is built from 15 residues. CDR3: CASSWMGQGGEKLFF. Written as DNA, the CDR3 is TGCGCCAGCAGCTGGATGGGACAGGGAGGTGAAAAACTGTTTTTT. Full variable domain (missing parts from reference TRBV5-1 and TRBJ1-4): KAGVTQTPRYLIKTRGQQVTLSCSPISGHRSVSWYQQTPGQGLQFLFEYFSETQRNKGNFPGRFSGRQFSNSRSEMNVSTLELGDSALYLCASSWMGQGGEKLFFGSGTQLSVL.

The chain is built from TRBV7-2 and TRBJ2-7; possibly TRBD2 for D (5 bases). Trimming removed 8 bases at V and 3 bases at J, with 11 bases between. CDR3 length equals 12 residues. Looked up from germline, CDR1 is SGHTA and CDR2 is FQGNSA. This CDR3 is CASGGPNYEQYF. The CDR3 DNA reads as TGTGCCAGCGGCGGGCCCAACTACGAGCAGTACTTC.

The chain has TRBV11-1 and TRBJ2-1; 12 bases map to TRBD2. Losses at the gene ends were 5 bases for V and 8 bases for J; bases not matched to a gene: 7. The CDR3 extends over 15 amino acids. CDR1 SGHAT and CDR2 FQDESV come from the germline V gene (reference sequence). CDR3 DNA sequence: TGTGCCAGCAGCCCCGCTAGCGGGGGGGCATATGAGCAGTTCTTC. As protein: CASSPASGGAYEQFF.

The chain combines TRBV29-1 with TRBJ2-1; possibly TRBD1 or TRBD2 for D (5 bases each). Germline V lookup: CDR1 SQVTM, CDR2 ANQGSEA. CDR3 size: 17 residues. Trimming pared 7 bases from V and 1 base from J, leaving 23 bases between. In DNA, the CDR3 is TGCAGCGCTGGGGCAGACCCTAGAGGGCGATCCTACAATGAGCAGTTCTTC. It codes for CSAGADPRGRSYNEQFF.

The chain recombines TRBV5-1 with TRBJ1-5; 8 positions match TRBD1. V gave up 4 bases and J gave up 2 bases; unmatched junction bases: 2. The CDR3 has 14 amino acids. CDR1 SGHRS and CDR2 YFSETQ come from the germline V gene. CDR3 DNA: TGCGCCAGCAGCCCGGGACAGGGCAATCAGCCCCAGCATTTT. The encoded protein is CASSPGQGNQPQHF.

The chain recombines TRBV7-9 with TRBJ2-2; D is ambiguous. V was trimmed by 7 bases and J by 0 bases, leaving 12 bases between them. Germline CDR1 is SEHNR and CDR2 is FQNEAQ (reference sequence). This CDR3 contains 15 residues. The CDR3, as DNA: TGTGCCAGCACCTCTAGAGGCTCGAACACCGGGGAGCTGTTTTTT. Its protein is CASTSRGSNTGELFF.

This clone was detected only once. V gene TRBV7-9 combines with J gene TRBJ2-7; TRBD2 might be the D (6 bases). The CDR3 contains 15 residues. Trimming shortened V by 2 bases and J by 0 bases, and 11 bases separated the two germline ends. In germline, CDR1 is SEHNR, CDR2 FQNEAQ (reference sequence). In DNA form, the CDR3 reads TGTGCCAGCAGCTTAAGGCGGGGTAGCTCCTACGAGCAGTACTTC. This sequence encodes CASSLRRGSSYEQYF.

This clone came up a few times. The chain couples TRBV6-5 to TRBJ1-1; D might be TRBD1 (5 bases). The CDR3 length is 14 residues. Trimming stripped 7 bases from V and 3 bases from J, with 15 bases between. The germline gives CDR1 MNHEY, CDR2 SVGAGI. The CDR3 reads CASTKDSGDTEAFF. Here the CDR3 DNA reads TGTGCCAGCACCAAGGATTCGGGGGACACTGAAGCTTTCTTT.

This sequence joins TRBV4-1 and TRBJ2-1, with D maybe TRBD1 (5 bases). Germline V gene lookup returns CDR1 MGHRA and CDR2 YSYEKL. The CDR3 totals 14 residues. The V end was cut by 7 bases, the J end by 7 bases, with 17 bases between. CDR3: CASTSRVRENEQFF. The CDR3 bases are TGCGCCAGCACTTCCAGGGTTAGGGAAAATGAGCAGTTCTTC.

The J gene is TRBJ1-5, the V gene TRBV6-6; D not resolved. Germline V CDR1 and CDR2: MNHNY, SVGAGI (reference sequence). The CDR3 spans 15 residues. V lost 6 bases and J 0 bases, leaving 12 bases between the germline ends. CDR3 amino acids: CASSGSDYSNQPQHF. The CDR3, as DNA: TGTGCCAGCAGCGGCAGTGATTATAGCAATCAGCCCCAGCATTTT.

The genes are TRBV7-6 and TRBJ1-4; TRBD1 matches 7 bases. Germline assignment: CDR1 SGHVS and CDR2 FNYEAQ. The CDR3 loop spans 15 amino acids. Trimming took 1 base from V and 6 from J; bases not matched to a gene: 5. The CDR3 spells CASSLGDRAHEKLFF. The CDR3, as DNA: TGTGCCAGCAGCTTAGGAGACAGGGCTCATGAAAAACTGTTTTTT. Drawing the rest from reference TRBV7-6 and TRBJ1-4, the complete variable domain is GAGVSQSPRYKVTKRGQDVALRCDPISGHVSLYWYRQALGQGPEFLTYFNYEAQQDKSGLPNDRFSAERPEGSISTLTIQRTEQRDSAMYRCASSLGDRAHEKLFFGSGTQLSVL.

The rearrangement uses TRBV5-1 and TRBJ2-2; TRBD1 agrees at 7 bases. Germline trimming cut 0 bases from V and 2 bases from J; bases unmatched to any gene: 7. The germline CDR1 and CDR2 sequences are SGHRS and YFSETQ. The CDR3 spans 17 residues. CDR3: CASSLGRDSLNTGELFF. In nucleotides, the CDR3 is TGCGCCAGCAGCTTGGGTCGGGACAGCTTAAACACCGGGGAGCTGTTTTTT.

The V call is TRBV6-5, the J call TRBJ2-3; 12 bases are shared with TRBD2. CDR3 length equals 14 residues. CDR1 is MNHEY and CDR2 is SVGAGI in the germline V gene. CDR3 nucleotides: TGTGCAAGCGGACTAGCGGGGCAAACAGATACGCAGTATTTT. Amino acids: CASGLAGQTDTQYF.

V is TRBV7-9 and J is TRBJ2-3, with 11 bases matching TRBD2. CDR1 and CDR2 from the germline V gene are SEHNR and FQNEAQ (reference sequence). CDR3 length equals 14 residues. J lost 1 base, V lost 7 bases, and 1 base had no gene match. As DNA, the CDR3 is TGTGCCAGCAAGACTAGCGGGGGCACAGATACGCAGTATTTT. This gives the protein CASKTSGGTDTQYF.

CDR3 loop: CASSLTGVAVRGAFF. The CDR3 bases are TGTGCCAGCAGTCTTACAGGGGTCGCGGTTAGGGGAGCTTTCTTT. J is TRBJ1-1 and V is TRBV28, with 7 bases identical to TRBD1. CDR3 length: 15 amino acids. Germline V gene sequence: CDR1 MDHEN, CDR2 SYDVKM. J lost 10 bases, V lost 5 bases, and 16 bases had no gene match.

V gene TRBV7-5 combines with J gene TRBJ2-3; whether TRBD2, the table's D call, matches the DNA was not checked. TRBV7-5 is shown as a pseudogene. The CDR3 covers 18 residues. The CDR3: CARRPASRRGGATDTQYF. CDR3 in DNA: TGTGCCAGAAGACCCGCCTCAAGACGCGGGGGGGCCACAGATACGCAGTATTTT.

The chain employs TRBV6-4 and TRBJ2-2, with 8 bases identical to TRBD2. The CDR3 is made up of 14 amino acids. Germline V gives CDR1 MRHNA, CDR2 SNTAGT. V dropped 5 bases and J dropped 6; count of bases not matched to a gene: 5. The CDR3: CASSPGLGSGELFF. The CDR3 DNA follows: TGTGCCAGCAGTCCGGGACTAGGTTCCGGGGAGCTGTTTTTT.

The CDR3 sequence is CASSWDTSYEQYF. The DNA of the CDR3 is TGTGCCAGCAGCTGGGACACCAGCTACGAGCAGTACTTC. The chain uses TRBV5-4 and TRBJ2-7, with a weak D call TRBD1 (6 bases). V gave up 3 bases and J gave up 3 bases, with 10 bases separating them. The CDR3 runs 13 residues. CDR1 and CDR2 (germline): SGHNT, YYREEE (reference sequence).

V and J are TRBV19 and TRBJ1-1; D unclear. Germline values: CDR1 LNHDA, CDR2 SQIVND (reference sequence). The CDR3 has 15 amino acids. Trimming took 7 bases from V and 5 from J, leaving 20 bases between them. The DNA for the CDR3 is TGTGCCAGTATCCTCTTGGGAGGGAATTCTACTGAAGCTTTCTTT. Protein: CASILLGGNSTEAFF.